This T cell receptor beta chain was identified in a study of blood T cell repertoires in COVID-19. Turning to the study itself: Collection of acute and convalescent COVID-19 samples took place in the United States, Italy and Spain. Nucleic acid was either cDNA or gDNA, and it came from T cells, B-cell-depleted T cells, or PBMCs.

Original methodology: Amplification of reference gene primers provided the estimated nucleated cell counts. Data came from immunoSEQ multiplex PCR; TCRdb stores just in-frame clones and leaves some out. That table is the source of V, J and clone size, and D and trimming were worked out from the DNA. The table records around 500,000 clones, approximately 83% of them present only once. Source material: peripheral blood. The source of this sequence is a human donor in a cohort sampled during active COVID-19.

The CDR3 sequence is CASRSTDTQYF. The CDR3 DNA reads as TGTGCCAGCCGATCTACTGATACGCAGTATTTT. The chain uses TRBV3-1 (or the pseudogene TRBV3-2) and TRBJ2-3; D unclear. Trimming removed 8 bases from V and 6 bases from J, with 9 bases in between. Per the germline V gene, CDR1 is LGHDT and CDR2 is YNNKEL (reference sequence). This CDR3 comprises 11 residues.